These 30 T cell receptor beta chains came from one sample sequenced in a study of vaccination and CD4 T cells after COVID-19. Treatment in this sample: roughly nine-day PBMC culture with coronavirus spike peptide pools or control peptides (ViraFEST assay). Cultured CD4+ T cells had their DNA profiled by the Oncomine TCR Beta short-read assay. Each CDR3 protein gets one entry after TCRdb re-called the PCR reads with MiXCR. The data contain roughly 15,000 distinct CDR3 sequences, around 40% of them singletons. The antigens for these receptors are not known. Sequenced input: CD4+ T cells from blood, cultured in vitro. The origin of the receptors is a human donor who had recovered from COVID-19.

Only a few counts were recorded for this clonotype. The CDR3 DNA reads as TGCAGTGCTAGAGATCAGGGACAGGGGCGAGGCTACACCTTC. Residues: CSARDQGQGRGYTF. The V gene is TRBV20-1, the J gene TRBJ1-2, with TRBD1 matching 10 bases. Germline lookup yields CDR1 DFQATT and CDR2 SNEGSKA (reference sequence). V lost 0 bases, J lost 8 bases, and 6 bases stayed unmatched. The CDR3 has 14 residues.

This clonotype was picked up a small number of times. CDR3 DNA sequence: TGCAGTGCTAGTTCGGGAGGGGACCAAGAGACCCAGTACTTC. It encodes CSASSGGDQETQYF. V is TRBV20-1 and J is TRBJ2-5, with 8 nucleotides matching TRBD2. Losses at the gene ends were 3 bases for V and 0 bases for J; bases not matched to a gene: 3. The CDR3 spans 14 residues. CDR1 is DFQATT and CDR2 is SNEGSKA in the germline V gene (reference sequence).

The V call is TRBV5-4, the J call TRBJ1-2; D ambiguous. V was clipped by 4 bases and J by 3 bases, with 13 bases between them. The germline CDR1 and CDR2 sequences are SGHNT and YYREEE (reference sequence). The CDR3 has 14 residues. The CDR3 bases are TGTGCCAGCAGCGCCCCGGGAGTTTACTATGGCTACACCTTC. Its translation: CASSAPGVYYGYTF.

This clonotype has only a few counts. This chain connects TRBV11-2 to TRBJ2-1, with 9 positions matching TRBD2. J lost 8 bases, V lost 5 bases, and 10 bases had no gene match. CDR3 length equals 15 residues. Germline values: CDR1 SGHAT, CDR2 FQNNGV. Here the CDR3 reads CASSTPSGKMYEQFF. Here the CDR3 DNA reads TGTGCCAGCAGCACACCTAGCGGGAAGATGTATGAGCAGTTCTTC.

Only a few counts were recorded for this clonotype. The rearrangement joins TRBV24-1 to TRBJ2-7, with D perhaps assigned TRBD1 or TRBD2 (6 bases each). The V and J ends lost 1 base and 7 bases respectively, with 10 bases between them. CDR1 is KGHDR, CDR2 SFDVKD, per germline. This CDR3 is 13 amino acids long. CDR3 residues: CATSDFGGREQYF. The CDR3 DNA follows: TGTGCCACCAGTGATTTTGGGGGGCGAGAGCAGTACTTC.

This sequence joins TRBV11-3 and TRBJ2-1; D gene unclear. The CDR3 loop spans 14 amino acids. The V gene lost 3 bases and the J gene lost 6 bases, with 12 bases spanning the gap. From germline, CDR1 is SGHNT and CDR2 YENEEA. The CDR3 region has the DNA TGTGCCAGCAGCTTGGGCGAGAGCTCCAATGAGCAGTTCTTC. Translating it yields CASSLGESSNEQFF.

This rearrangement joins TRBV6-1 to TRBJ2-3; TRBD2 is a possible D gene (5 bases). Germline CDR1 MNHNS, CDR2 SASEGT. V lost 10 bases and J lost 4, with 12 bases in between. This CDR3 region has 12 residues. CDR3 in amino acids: CATRGGADTQYF. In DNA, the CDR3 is TGTGCCACCAGAGGAGGAGCAGATACGCAGTATTTT.

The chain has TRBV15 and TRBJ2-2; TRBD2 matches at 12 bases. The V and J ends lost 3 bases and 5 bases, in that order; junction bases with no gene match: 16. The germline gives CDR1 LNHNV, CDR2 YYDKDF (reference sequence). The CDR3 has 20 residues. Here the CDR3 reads CATSSDLWASGRASTGELFF. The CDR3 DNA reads TGTGCCACCAGCAGCGACTTATGGGCTAGCGGGAGGGCCTCTACCGGGGAGCTGTTTTTT.

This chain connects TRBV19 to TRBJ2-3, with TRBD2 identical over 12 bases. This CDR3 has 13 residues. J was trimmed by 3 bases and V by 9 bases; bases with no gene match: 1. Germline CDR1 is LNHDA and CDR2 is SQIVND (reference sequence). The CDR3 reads CARTSGSTDTQYF. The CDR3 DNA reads TGTGCCAGGACTAGCGGGAGTACAGATACGCAGTATTTT. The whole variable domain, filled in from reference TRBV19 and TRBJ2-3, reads DGGITQSPKYLFRKEGQNVTLSCEQNLNHDAMYWYRQDPGQGLRLIYYSQIVNDFQKGDIAEGYSVSREKKESFPLTVTSAQKNPTAFYLCARTSGSTDTQYFGPGTRLTVL.

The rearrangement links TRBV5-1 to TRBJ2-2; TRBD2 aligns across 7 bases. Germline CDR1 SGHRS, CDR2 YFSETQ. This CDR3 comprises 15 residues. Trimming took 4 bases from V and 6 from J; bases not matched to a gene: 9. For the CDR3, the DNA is TGCGCCAGCAGCCCGGGAGGCCGAGGTTCCGGGGAGCTGTTTTTT. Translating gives CASSPGGRGSGELFF.

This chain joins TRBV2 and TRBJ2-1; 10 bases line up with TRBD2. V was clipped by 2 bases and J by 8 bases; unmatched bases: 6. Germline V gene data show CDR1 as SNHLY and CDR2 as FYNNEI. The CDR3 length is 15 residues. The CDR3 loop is CASSERTSGPHEQFF. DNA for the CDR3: TGTGCCAGCAGTGAAAGGACTAGCGGCCCCCATGAGCAGTTCTTC.

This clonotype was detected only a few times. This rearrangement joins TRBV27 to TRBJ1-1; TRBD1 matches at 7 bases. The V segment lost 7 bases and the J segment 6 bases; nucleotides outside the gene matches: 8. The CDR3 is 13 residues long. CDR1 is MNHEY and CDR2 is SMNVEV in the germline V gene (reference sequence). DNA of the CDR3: TGTGCCAGCACCCCCAGGGGGATCGCTGAAGCTTTCTTT. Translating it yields CASTPRGIAEAFF.

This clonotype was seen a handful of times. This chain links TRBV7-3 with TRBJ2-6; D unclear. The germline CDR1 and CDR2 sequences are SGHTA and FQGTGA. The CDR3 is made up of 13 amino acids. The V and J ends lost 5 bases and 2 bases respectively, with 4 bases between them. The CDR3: CASSPAGANVLTF. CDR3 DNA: TGTGCCAGCAGCCCTGCTGGGGCCAACGTCCTGACTTTC.

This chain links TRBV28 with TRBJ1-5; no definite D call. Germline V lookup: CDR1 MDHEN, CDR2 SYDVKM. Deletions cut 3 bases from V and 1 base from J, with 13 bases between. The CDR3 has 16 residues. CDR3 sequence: CASSFWDLGSNQPQHF. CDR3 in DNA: TGTGCCAGCAGTTTTTGGGATCTGGGGAGCAATCAGCCCCAGCATTTT.

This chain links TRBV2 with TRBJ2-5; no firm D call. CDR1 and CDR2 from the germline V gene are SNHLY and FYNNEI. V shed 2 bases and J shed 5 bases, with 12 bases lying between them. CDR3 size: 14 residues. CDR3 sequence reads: CASSESQLGETQYF. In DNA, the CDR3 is TGTGCCAGCAGTGAAAGCCAGCTAGGGGAGACCCAGTACTTC.

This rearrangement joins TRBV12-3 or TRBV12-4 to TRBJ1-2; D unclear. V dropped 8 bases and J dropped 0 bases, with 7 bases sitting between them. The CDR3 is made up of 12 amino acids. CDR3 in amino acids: CASAASNYGYTF. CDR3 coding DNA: TGTGCCAGCGCTGCTTCTAACTATGGCTACACCTTC.

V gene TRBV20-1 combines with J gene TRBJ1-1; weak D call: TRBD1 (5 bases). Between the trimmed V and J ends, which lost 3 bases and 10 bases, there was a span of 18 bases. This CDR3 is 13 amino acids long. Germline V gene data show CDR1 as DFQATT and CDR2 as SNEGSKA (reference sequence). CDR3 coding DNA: TGCAGTGCTAGGGGGCCCATTGACGAGGGAGCTTTCTTT. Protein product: CSARGPIDEGAFF.

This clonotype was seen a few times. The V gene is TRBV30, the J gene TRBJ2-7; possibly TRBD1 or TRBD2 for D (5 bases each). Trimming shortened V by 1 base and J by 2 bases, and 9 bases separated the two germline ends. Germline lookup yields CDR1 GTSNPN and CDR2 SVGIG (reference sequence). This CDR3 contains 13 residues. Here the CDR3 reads CAWSDGGTYEQYF. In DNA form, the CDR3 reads TGTGCCTGGAGTGATGGGGGAACCTACGAGCAGTACTTC.

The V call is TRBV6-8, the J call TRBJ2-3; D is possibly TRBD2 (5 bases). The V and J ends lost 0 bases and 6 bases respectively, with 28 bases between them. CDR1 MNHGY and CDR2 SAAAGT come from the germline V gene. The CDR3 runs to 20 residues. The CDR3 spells CASSYSFNSLGLKTEDTQYF. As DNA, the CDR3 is TGTGCCAGCAGTTACTCATTCAATTCGCTTGGACTCAAAACCGAGGATACGCAGTATTTT.

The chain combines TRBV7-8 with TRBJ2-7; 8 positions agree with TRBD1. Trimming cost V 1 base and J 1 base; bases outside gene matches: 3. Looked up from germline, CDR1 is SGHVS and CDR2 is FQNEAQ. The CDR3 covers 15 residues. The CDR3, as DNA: TGTGCCAGCAGCTTAGTGACAGGGGCATCCTACGAGCAGTACTTC. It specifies CASSLVTGASYEQYF.

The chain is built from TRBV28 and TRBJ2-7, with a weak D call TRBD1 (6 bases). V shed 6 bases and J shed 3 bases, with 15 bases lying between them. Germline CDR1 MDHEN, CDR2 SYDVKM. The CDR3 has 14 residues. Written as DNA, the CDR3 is TGTGCCAGCAGGGGAGAACAGGGATTCTACGAGCAGTACTTC. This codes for CASRGEQGFYEQYF.

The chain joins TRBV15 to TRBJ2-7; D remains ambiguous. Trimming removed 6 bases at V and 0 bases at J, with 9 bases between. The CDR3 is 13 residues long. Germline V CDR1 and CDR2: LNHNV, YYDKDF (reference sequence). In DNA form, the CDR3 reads TGTGCCACCAGAAGTGTATCCTCCTACGAGCAGTACTTC. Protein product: CATRSVSSYEQYF.

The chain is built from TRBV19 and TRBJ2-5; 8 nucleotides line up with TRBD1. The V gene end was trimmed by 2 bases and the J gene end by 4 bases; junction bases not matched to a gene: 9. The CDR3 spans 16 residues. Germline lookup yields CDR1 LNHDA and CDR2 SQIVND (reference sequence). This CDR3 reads CASSINPTGVLETQYF. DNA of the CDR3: TGTGCCAGTAGTATAAACCCGACAGGGGTGCTAGAGACCCAGTACTTC.

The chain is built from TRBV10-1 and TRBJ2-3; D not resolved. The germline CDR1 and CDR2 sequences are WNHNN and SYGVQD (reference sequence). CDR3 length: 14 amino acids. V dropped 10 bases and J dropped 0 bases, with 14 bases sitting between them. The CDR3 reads CATREGDSTDTQYF. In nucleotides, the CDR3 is TGCGCCACGCGAGAAGGAGACAGCACAGATACGCAGTATTTT.

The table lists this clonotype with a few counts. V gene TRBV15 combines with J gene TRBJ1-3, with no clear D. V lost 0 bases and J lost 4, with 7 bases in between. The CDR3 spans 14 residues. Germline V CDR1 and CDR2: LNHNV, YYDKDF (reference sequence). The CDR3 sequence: CATSRDRAGNTIYF. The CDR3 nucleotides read TGTGCCACCAGCAGAGATCGGGCAGGAAACACCATATATTTT.

In nucleotides, the CDR3 is TGTGCCAGCACCCGGGCAGGACGGAACACTGAAGCTTTCTTT. Amino acid sequence: CASTRAGRNTEAFF. This sequence joins TRBV6-4 and TRBJ1-1, with D uncertain. The ends were cut back, 7 bases at V and 1 base at J, with 13 bases in the middle. The germline V gene has CDR1 MRHNA and CDR2 SNTAGT. CDR3 length: 14 residues.

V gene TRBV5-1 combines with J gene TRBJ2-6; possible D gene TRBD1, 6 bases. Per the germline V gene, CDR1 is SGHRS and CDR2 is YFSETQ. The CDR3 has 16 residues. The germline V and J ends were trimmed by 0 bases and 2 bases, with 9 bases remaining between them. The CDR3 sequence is CASSLETGPGANVLTF. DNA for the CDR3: TGCGCCAGCAGCTTGGAGACAGGCCCTGGGGCCAACGTCCTGACTTTC.

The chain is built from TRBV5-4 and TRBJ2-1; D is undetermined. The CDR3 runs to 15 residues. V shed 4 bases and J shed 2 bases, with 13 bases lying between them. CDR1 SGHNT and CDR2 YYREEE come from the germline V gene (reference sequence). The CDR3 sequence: CASSGQRGPYNEQFF. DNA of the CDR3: TGTGCCAGCAGCGGCCAGCGAGGACCCTACAATGAGCAGTTCTTC.

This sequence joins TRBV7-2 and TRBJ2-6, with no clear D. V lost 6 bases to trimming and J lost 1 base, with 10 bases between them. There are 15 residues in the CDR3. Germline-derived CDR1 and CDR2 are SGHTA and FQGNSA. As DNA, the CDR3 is TGTGCCAGCAGACAAAGGGATTCTGGGGCCAACGTCCTGACTTTC. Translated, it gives CASRQRDSGANVLTF.

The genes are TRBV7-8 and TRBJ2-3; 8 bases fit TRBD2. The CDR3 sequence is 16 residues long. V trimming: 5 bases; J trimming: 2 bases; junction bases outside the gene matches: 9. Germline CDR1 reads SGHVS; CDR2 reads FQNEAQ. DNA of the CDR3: TGTGCCAGCAGCCTATTAGCGGGACTGAACACAGATACGCAGTATTTT. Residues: CASSLLAGLNTDTQYF.